The 18 T cell receptor beta chains presented below share a single source sample, sequenced in a study of shared clonotypes between healthy human individuals. Assay used: immunoSEQ multiplex PCR; TCRdb lists only in-frame clones, some missing. The data show approximately 1.4 million clones, about 98% seen once. The sample taken for sequencing was naive CD4+ T cells sorted from blood. Sample subset: CD45RA+ positively selected. These receptors were collected from a man aged 30 to 45 in good health.

The chain recombines TRBV4-1 with TRBJ1-2; the D is unclear. CDR1 and CDR2 from the germline V gene are MGHRA and YSYEKL. This CDR3 spans 13 amino acids. V was clipped by 3 bases and J by 1 base, with 6 bases between them. The CDR3 spells CASSHSDNYGYTF. DNA of the CDR3: TGCGCCAGCAGCCATTCCGATAACTATGGCTACACCTTC.

The rearrangement joins TRBV11-2 to TRBJ2-1; TRBD1 might be the D (6 bases). From germline, CDR1 is SGHAT and CDR2 FQNNGV. V lost 2 bases, J lost 0 bases, and 20 bases lay in between. The CDR3 spans 19 residues. CDR3 loop: CASSLSTGMWGSSYNEQFF. CDR3 DNA: TGTGCCAGCAGCTTATCTACAGGGATGTGGGGTAGCTCCTACAATGAGCAGTTCTTC.

The chain uses TRBV5-8 and TRBJ1-5; unclear D gene. Trimming took 0 bases from V and 3 from J, leaving 13 bases between them. Germline V gene sequence: CDR1 SGHTS, CDR2 YDEGEE. CDR3 length equals 16 residues. CDR3 loop: CASSLGGLRANQPQHF. CDR3 sequence (DNA): TGTGCCAGCAGCTTGGGCGGCCTGAGGGCCAATCAGCCCCAGCATTTT.

The gene calls are TRBV4-1 and TRBJ1-3; the D is unclear. The ends were cut back, 0 bases at V and 3 bases at J, with 15 bases in the middle. The V gene's germline CDR1 is MGHRA and CDR2 YSYEKL. The CDR3 has 17 amino acids. The CDR3 DNA is TGCGCCAGCAGCCAAGAGGGTGACTCGGGAGGTGGAAACACCATATATTTT. This codes for CASSQEGDSGGGNTIYF.

The chain recombines TRBV6-6 with TRBJ2-5, with D perhaps TRBD2 (5 bases). The V gene lost 6 bases and the J gene lost 1 base, with 15 bases spanning the gap. Per the germline V gene, CDR1 is MNHNY and CDR2 is SVGAGI (reference sequence). This CDR3 is built from 15 residues. CDR3 sequence: CASRDRGSSQETQYF. The CDR3 bases are TGTGCCAGCAGAGACCGAGGGAGCAGCCAAGAGACCCAGTACTTC.

In its sample, this clone was seen once. This chain links TRBV27 with TRBJ2-1; D remains unclear. This CDR3 region has 14 residues. Between the trimmed V and J ends, which lost 6 bases and 7 bases, there was a span of 16 bases. From germline, CDR1 is MNHEY and CDR2 SMNVEV (reference sequence). The CDR3 reads CASSLTPAFNEQFF. As DNA, the CDR3 is TGTGCCAGCAGCCTCACGCCGGCATTTAATGAGCAGTTCTTC.

The CDR3 here is CASSFRGLADTQYF. The CDR3 DNA follows: TGTGCCAGCAGCTTCAGAGGACTAGCGGATACGCAGTATTTT. The V and J genes are TRBV9 and TRBJ2-3, with TRBD2 matching 9 bases. The CDR3 runs to 14 residues. CDR1 and CDR2 (germline): SGDLS, YYNGEE. The ends lost 4 bases at V and 6 bases at J; junction bases unmatched: 6.

The chain employs TRBV14 and TRBJ2-4; D not certain. From germline, CDR1 is SGHDN and CDR2 FVKESK. The CDR3 covers 16 residues. Between the trimmed V and J ends, which lost 0 bases and 0 bases, there was a span of 9 bases. CDR3 bases: TGTGCCAGCAGCCAAGATCTAGGGCTAGCCAAAAACATTCAGTACTTC. Amino acid sequence: CASSQDLGLAKNIQYF.

The rearrangement joins TRBV7-2 to TRBJ1-2; D call uncertain. The CDR3 loop spans 14 amino acids. The ends were cut back, 2 bases at V and 2 bases at J, with 9 bases in the middle. Germline values: CDR1 SGHTA, CDR2 FQGNSA. For the CDR3, the DNA is TGTGCCAGCAGCTTAAACCCACGGAACTATGGCTACACCTTC. Translating gives CASSLNPRNYGYTF.

The CDR3 region has the DNA TGTGCCAGCAGCTTAGCGGAGGGGACTTGGGGGCAAGAGACCCAGTACTTC. Amino acids: CASSLAEGTWGQETQYF. This sequence joins TRBV7-9 and TRBJ2-5; D might be TRBD2 (6 bases). The CDR3 is 17 amino acids. Trimming pared 0 bases from V and 2 bases from J, leaving 16 bases between. Germline lookup yields CDR1 SEHNR and CDR2 FQNEAQ (reference sequence).

The chain combines TRBV29-1 with TRBJ2-7; 7 bases match TRBD1. The germline CDR1 and CDR2 sequences are SQVTM and ANQGSEA. V trimming: 4 bases; J trimming: 1 base; junction bases outside the gene matches: 4. This CDR3 has 13 amino acids. The CDR3 here is CSVVGDRSYEQYF. The CDR3, as DNA: TGCAGCGTTGTAGGGGACAGATCCTACGAGCAGTACTTC.

This chain uses TRBV28 with TRBJ2-1; 14 bases align to TRBD2. Losses at the gene ends were 5 bases for V and 3 bases for J; bases not matched to a gene: 12. The CDR3 has 19 amino acids. The V gene's germline CDR1 is MDHEN and CDR2 SYDVKM. CDR3 region: CASSRSGLAGALSYNEQFF. Written as DNA, the CDR3 is TGTGCCAGCAGTAGATCGGGACTAGCGGGAGCTTTAAGCTACAATGAGCAGTTCTTC.

J is TRBJ2-1 and V is TRBV14, with TRBD2 matching over 10 bases. From germline, CDR1 is SGHDN and CDR2 FVKESK. J gave up 7 bases and V 4 bases, and 7 bases lay outside the gene matches. The CDR3 contains 15 residues. The chain's CDR3 is CASSRLSGRGNEQFF. DNA for the CDR3: TGTGCCAGCAGCCGTTTAAGCGGGAGGGGTAATGAGCAGTTCTTC.

The V gene is TRBV4-3, the J gene TRBJ2-2; 9 positions agree with TRBD1. This CDR3 spans 17 amino acids. Germline CDR1 is LGHNA and CDR2 is YSLEER. J gave up 0 bases and V 3 bases, and 5 bases lay outside the gene matches. CDR3 DNA sequence: TGCGCCAGCAGCCAGGGGACAGGGTATCCGAACACCGGGGAGCTGTTTTTT. It is translated as CASSQGTGYPNTGELFF.

This clone was observed a single time. J is TRBJ2-3 and V is TRBV5-1; TRBD2 matches at 10 bases. CDR1 is SGHRS, CDR2 YFSETQ, per germline. The length of the CDR3 is 16 residues. Losses at the gene ends were 4 bases for V and 0 bases for J; bases not matched to a gene: 5. CDR3 region: CASSPLAGGSTDTQYF. CDR3 coding DNA: TGCGCCAGCAGCCCATTAGCGGGAGGAAGCACAGATACGCAGTATTTT. Together with reference TRBV5-1 and TRBJ2-3, the CDR3 gives the full variable domain: KAGVTQTPRYLIKTRGQQVTLSCSPISGHRSVSWYQQTPGQGLQFLFEYFSETQRNKGNFPGRFSGRQFSNSRSEMNVSTLELGDSALYLCASSPLAGGSTDTQYFGPGTRLTVL.

This sequence joins TRBV30 and TRBJ2-1; D ambiguous. Germline V gene data show CDR1 as GTSNPN and CDR2 as SVGIG (reference sequence). V shed 3 bases and J shed 6 bases, with 6 bases lying between them. This CDR3 has 11 residues. The CDR3 is CAWRKINEQFF. The CDR3 coding sequence is TGTGCCTGGAGGAAGATCAATGAGCAGTTCTTC.

The chain carries TRBV11-2 and TRBJ2-1; TRBD2 aligns across 7 bases. There are 16 residues in the CDR3. Germline CDR1 is SGHAT and CDR2 is FQNNGV. J lost 5 bases, V lost 4 bases, and 11 bases had no gene match. The CDR3 loop reads CASSSTTGTTNNEQFF. The CDR3 nucleotides read TGTGCCAGCAGCTCCACTACCGGGACTACCAACAATGAGCAGTTCTTC. Looking up the rest from reference TRBV11-2 and TRBJ2-1 gives the full variable domain: EAGVAQSPRYKIIEKRQSVAFWCNPISGHATLYWYQQILGQGPKLLIQFQNNGVVDDSQLPKDRFSAERLKGVDSTLKIQPAKLEDSAVYLCASSSTTGTTNNEQFFGPGTRLTVL.

The chain is built from TRBV11-2 and TRBJ2-1; weak D call: TRBD1 (5 bases). CDR1 SGHAT and CDR2 FQNNGV come from the germline V gene. V lost 5 bases and J lost 4, with 12 bases in between. The CDR3 extends over 14 amino acids. The CDR3 loop is CASSLRTQYNEQFF. Written as DNA, the CDR3 is TGTGCCAGCAGCCTTAGGACACAGTACAATGAGCAGTTCTTC.